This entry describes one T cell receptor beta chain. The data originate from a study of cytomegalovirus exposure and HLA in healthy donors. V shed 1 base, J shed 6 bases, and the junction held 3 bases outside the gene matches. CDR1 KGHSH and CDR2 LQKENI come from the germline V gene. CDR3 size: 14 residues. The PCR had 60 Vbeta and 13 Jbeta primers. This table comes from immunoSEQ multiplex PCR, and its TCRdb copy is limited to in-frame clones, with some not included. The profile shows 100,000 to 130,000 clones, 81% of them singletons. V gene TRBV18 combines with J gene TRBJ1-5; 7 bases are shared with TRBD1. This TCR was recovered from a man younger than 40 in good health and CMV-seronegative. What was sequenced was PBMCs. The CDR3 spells CASSPQGAGQPQHF. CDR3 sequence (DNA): TGTGCCAGCTCACCACAGGGGGCAGGTCAGCCCCAGCATTTT.